The 3 T cell receptor beta chains below were found in one sample sequenced in a study of cytomegalovirus exposure and HLA in healthy donors. This PCR relied on a set of 60 Vbeta primers and 13 Jbeta primers. Sequencing was performed with immunoSEQ multiplex PCR; in TCRdb, only in-frame clones are kept and a portion is missing. In all, the sample yields around 210,000 clones. Sequencing input: PBMCs. These receptors came from a girl aged 2-10 years in good health and CMV-seropositive.

V and J are TRBV11-2 and TRBJ2-2; D is ambiguous. This CDR3 has 14 residues. Germline CDR1 SGHAT, CDR2 FQNNGV. Trimming removed 0 bases at V and 4 bases at J, with 6 bases between. CDR3 amino acids: CASSLDPITGELFF. CDR3 sequence (DNA): TGTGCCAGCAGCTTAGATCCAATCACCGGGGAGCTGTTTTTT.

The chain has TRBV28 and TRBJ1-1; perhaps TRBD1 as D (6 bases). This CDR3 spans 14 amino acids. The V end was cut by 6 bases, the J end by 2 bases, with 13 bases between. The germline V gene encodes CDR1 MDHEN and CDR2 SYDVKM. CDR3 protein: CASRSGQKNTEAFF. The CDR3 bases are TGTGCCAGCAGGTCGGGACAAAAAAACACTGAAGCTTTCTTT.

This sequence joins TRBV19 and TRBJ1-4; possibly TRBD1 for D (6 bases). Germline loops: CDR1 LNHDA, CDR2 SQIVND (reference sequence). Trimming took 2 bases from V and 4 from J, leaving 11 bases between them. The CDR3 is 15 amino acids. This CDR3 reads CASSIRAGVNEKLFF. The CDR3 coding sequence is TGTGCCAGTAGTATAAGGGCAGGGGTTAATGAAAAACTGTTTTTT.